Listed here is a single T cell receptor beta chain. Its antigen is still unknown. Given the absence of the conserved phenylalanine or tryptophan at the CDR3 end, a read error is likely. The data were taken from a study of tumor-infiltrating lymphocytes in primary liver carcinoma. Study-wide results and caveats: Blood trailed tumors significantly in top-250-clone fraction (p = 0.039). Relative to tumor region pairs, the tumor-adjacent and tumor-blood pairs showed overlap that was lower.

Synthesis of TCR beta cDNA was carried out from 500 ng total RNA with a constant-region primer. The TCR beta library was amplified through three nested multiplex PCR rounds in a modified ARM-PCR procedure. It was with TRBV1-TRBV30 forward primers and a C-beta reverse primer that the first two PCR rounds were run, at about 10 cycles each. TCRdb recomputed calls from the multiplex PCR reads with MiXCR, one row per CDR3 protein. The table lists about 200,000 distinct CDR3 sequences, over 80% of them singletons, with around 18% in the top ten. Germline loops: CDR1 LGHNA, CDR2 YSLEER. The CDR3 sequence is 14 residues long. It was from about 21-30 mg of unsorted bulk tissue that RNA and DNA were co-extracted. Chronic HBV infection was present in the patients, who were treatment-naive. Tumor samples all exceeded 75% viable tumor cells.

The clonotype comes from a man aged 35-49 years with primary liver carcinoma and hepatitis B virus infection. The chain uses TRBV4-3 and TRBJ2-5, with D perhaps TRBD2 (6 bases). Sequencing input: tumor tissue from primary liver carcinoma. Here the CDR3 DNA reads TGCACCGGCAGCCAAAACTGGGGGGAGGAGACCCAGTACTTA. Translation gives CTGSQNWGEETQYL.